This TCR beta chain was sequenced for a study of Tregs in tolerant kidney transplant recipients. Overall study findings and caveats: Biological reproducibility was not directly addressed in this study. Few patients were studied, so findings need validation in larger groups. Activated donor B cell expansion appeared to reveal the most relevant donor-specific TCRbeta repertoire.

Sequencing used immunoSEQ multiplex PCR; TCRdb keeps in-frame clones, though not all of them. The data hold around 120,000 clones, with roughly 92% observed a single time. Thawed PBMCs were FACS-sorted into unstimulated CD4+CD25+CD127- regulatory T cells, CD4+CD25- non-regulatory cells, CD4 and CD8 cells. On this clone: Its cognate antigen is unknown.

This clonotype was obtained from a human donor in good health. Sequencing input: CD4+ T cells from blood.

The CDR3 here is CASSLGDYIGELFF. Here the CDR3 DNA reads TGCGCCAGCAGCTTGGGGGACTACATCGGGGAGCTGTTTTTT. The rearrangement joins TRBV5-1 to TRBJ2-2; TRBD2 aligns across 7 bases. Germline CDR1 is SGHRS and CDR2 is YFSETQ. This CDR3 has 14 residues. The J segment lost 7 bases and the V segment lost 0 bases, leaving 3 bases of the junction unmatched.